This T cell receptor (beta chain) was found in a study of blood T cell repertoires in COVID-19. The wider study: Whether acute or convalescent, the COVID-19 samples came from the United States, Italy and Spain.

Sequencing used immunoSEQ multiplex PCR; TCRdb keeps in-frame clones, though not all of them. The data show some 250,000 clones, with approximately 87% seen just once and approximately 6.2% held by the top ten. CDR3 length: 13 amino acids. With 0 bases removed from V and 8 bases from J, the gap between germline ends came to 10 bases. The TCR was taken from a man between 60 and 75 years old with acute or convalescent COVID-19. V and J are TRBV12-3 or TRBV12-4 and TRBJ1-1; no firm D call. The source material was peripheral blood. CDR3 protein: CASSLAQTNEAFF. CDR3 bases: TGTGCCAGCAGTTTAGCACAGACAAACGAAGCTTTCTTT.